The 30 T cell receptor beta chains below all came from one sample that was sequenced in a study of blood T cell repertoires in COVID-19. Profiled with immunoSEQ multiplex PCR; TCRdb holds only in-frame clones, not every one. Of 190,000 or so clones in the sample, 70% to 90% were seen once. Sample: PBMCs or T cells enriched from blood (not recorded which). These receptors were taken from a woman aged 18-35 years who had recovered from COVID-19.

CDR3 in DNA: TGTGCCAGCAGCAAAATTGGACCTAAAGAGAGGCCAGCGGAGAGGTTCGGCACAGATACGCAGTATTTT. It specifies CASSKIGPKERPAERFGTDTQYF. The V gene is TRBV21-1, the J gene TRBJ2-3; the DNA was not compared with TRBD2, the D call given in the table. TRBV21-1 is listed as a pseudogene. This CDR3 is 23 amino acids long.

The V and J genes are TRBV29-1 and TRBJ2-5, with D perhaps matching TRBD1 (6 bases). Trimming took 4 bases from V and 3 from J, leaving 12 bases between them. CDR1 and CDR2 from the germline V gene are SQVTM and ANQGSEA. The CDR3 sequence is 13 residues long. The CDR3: CSVGSRTEETQYF. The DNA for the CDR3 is TGCAGCGTTGGAAGCCGGACAGAAGAGACCCAGTACTTC.

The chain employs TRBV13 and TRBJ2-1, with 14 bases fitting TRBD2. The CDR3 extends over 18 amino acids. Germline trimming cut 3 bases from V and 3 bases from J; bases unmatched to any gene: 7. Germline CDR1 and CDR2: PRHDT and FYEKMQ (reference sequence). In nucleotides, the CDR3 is TGTGCCAGCAGCTTCGCTAGGACTAGCGGGGGGATCTACAATGAGCAGTTCTTC. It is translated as CASSFARTSGGIYNEQFF.

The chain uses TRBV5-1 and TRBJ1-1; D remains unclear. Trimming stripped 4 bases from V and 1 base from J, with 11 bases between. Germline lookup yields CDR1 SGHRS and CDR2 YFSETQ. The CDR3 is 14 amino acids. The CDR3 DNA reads TGCGCCAGCAGCGGCCCTTTACCGAACACTGAAGCTTTCTTT. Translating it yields CASSGPLPNTEAFF.

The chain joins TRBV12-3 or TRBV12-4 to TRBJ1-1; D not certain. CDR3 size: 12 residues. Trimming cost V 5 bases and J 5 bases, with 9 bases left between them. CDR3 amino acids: CASSEIGTEAFF. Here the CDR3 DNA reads TGTGCCAGCAGTGAAATCGGGACTGAAGCTTTCTTT.

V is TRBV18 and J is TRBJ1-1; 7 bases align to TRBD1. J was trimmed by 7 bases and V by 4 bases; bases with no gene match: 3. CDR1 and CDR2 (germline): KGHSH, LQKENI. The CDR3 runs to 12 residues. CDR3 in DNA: TGTGCCAGCTCACGACAGGGATTTGAAGCTTTCTTT. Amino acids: CASSRQGFEAFF.

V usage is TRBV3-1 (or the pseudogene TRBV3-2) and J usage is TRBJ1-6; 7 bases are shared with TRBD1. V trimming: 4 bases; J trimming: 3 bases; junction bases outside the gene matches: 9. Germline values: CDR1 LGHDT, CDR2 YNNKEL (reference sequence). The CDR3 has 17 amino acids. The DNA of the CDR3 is TGTGCCAGCAGCCTCCAGGACAGGCCGTTCTATAATTCACCCCTCCACTTT. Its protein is CASSLQDRPFYNSPLHF.

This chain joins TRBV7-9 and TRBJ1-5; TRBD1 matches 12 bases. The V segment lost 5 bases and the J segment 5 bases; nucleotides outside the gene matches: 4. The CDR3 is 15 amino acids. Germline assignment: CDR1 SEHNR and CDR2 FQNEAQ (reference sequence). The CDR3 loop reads CASSPGTGGDQPQHF. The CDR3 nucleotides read TGTGCCAGCAGCCCCGGGACAGGGGGCGATCAGCCCCAGCATTTT.

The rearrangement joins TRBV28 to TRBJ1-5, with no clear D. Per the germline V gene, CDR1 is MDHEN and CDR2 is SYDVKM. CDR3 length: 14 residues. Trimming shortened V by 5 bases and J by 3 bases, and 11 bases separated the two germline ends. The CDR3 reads CASSGSGYNQPQHF. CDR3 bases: TGTGCCAGCAGTGGGAGCGGCTACAATCAGCCCCAGCATTTT.

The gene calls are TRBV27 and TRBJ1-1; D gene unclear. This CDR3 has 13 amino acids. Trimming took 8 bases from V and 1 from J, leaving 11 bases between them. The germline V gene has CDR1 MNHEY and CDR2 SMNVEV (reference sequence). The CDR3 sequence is CASGWRRNTEAFF. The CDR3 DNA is TGTGCCAGCGGCTGGCGGAGGAACACTGAAGCTTTCTTT.

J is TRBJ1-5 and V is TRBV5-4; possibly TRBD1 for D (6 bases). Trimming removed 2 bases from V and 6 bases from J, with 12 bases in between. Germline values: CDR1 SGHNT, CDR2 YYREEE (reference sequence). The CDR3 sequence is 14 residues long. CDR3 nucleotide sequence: TGTGCCAGCAGCTTACAGGGAGCAAGTCAGCCCCAGCATTTT. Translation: CASSLQGASQPQHF.

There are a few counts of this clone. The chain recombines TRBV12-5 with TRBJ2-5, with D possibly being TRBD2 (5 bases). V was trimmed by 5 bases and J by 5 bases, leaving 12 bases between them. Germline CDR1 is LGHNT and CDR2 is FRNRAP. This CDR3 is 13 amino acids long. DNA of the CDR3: TGTGCTAGTGGTACCGGGAATATCGAGACCCAGTACTTC. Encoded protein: CASGTGNIETQYF.

The CDR3 sequence: CASSSASGGARSPLHF. The CDR3 DNA is TGTGCCAGCAGCTCCGCCTCAGGGGGCGCGCGATCACCCCTCCACTTT. The chain has TRBV5-6 and TRBJ1-6; 8 nucleotides match TRBD1. The V segment lost 3 bases and the J segment 10 bases; nucleotides outside the gene matches: 12. The CDR3 length is 16 residues. Germline V gives CDR1 SGHDT, CDR2 YYEEEE.

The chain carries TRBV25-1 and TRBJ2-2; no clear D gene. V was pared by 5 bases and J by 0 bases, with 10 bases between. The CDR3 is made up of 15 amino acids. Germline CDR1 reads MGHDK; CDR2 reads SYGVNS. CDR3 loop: CASSRTLANTGELFF. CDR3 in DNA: TGTGCCAGCAGTAGAACTCTCGCGAACACCGGGGAGCTGTTTTTT.

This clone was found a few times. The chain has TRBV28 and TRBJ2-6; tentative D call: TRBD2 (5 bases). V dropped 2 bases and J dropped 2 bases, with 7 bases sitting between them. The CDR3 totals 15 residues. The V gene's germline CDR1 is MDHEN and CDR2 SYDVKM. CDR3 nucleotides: TGTGCCAGCAGTTTAACGAGGGCTGGGGCCAACGTCCTGACTTTC. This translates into CASSLTRAGANVLTF.

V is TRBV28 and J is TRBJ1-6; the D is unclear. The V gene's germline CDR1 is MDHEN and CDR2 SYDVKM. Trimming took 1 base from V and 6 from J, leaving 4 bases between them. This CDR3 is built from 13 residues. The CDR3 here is CASSLLVNSPLHF. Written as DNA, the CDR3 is TGTGCCAGCAGTTTATTAGTTAATTCACCCCTCCACTTT.

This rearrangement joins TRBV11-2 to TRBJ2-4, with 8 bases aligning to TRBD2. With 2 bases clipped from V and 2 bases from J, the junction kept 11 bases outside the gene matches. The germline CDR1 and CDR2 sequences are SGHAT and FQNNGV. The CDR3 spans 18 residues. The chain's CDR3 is CASSLPRSTGGPKNIQYF. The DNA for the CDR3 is TGTGCCAGCAGCTTACCTCGGTCTACGGGGGGGCCCAAAAACATTCAGTACTTC.

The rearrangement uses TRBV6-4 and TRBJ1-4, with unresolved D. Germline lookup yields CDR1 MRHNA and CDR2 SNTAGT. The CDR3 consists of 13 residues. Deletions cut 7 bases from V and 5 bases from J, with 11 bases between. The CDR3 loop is CASNHSRNEKLFF. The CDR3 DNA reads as TGTGCCAGCAATCACAGCCGCAATGAAAAACTGTTTTTT.

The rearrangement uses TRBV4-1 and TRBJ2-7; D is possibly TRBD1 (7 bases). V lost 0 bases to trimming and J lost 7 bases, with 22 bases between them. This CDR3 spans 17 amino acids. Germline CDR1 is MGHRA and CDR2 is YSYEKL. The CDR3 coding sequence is TGCGCCAGCAGCCAAGAAATTGTGCCGGCCAGGGGGGAGGAGCAGTACTTC. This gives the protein CASSQEIVPARGEEQYF.

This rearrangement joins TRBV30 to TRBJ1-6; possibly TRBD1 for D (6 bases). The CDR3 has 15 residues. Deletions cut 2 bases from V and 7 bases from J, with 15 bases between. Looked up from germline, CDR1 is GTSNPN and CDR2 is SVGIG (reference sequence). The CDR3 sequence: CAWSKGGEWNSPLHF. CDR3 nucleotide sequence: TGTGCCTGGAGTAAAGGGGGAGAATGGAATTCACCCCTCCACTTT.

For the CDR3, the DNA is TGTGCCAGCAGTCCCGGACAGAGTCGTGGCTACACCTTC. Translated: CASSPGQSRGYTF. The V gene is TRBV6-2 or TRBV6-3, the J gene TRBJ1-2; TRBD1 is a possible D gene (6 bases). Trimming cost V 5 bases and J 7 bases, with 14 bases left between them. CDR1 and CDR2 (germline): MNHEY, SVGEGT. CDR3 length equals 13 residues.

The CDR3 spells CSVEGQMNTEAFF. In DNA form, the CDR3 reads TGCAGCGTTGAAGGACAGATGAACACTGAAGCTTTCTTT. The V and J genes are TRBV29-1 and TRBJ1-1; D is possibly TRBD1 (5 bases). Germline CDR1 is SQVTM and CDR2 is ANQGSEA. The CDR3 is made up of 13 amino acids. Trimming removed 1 base from V and 0 bases from J, with 6 bases in between.

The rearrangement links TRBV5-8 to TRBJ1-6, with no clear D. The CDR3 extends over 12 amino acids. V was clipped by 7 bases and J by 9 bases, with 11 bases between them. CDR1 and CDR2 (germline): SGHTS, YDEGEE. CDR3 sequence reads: CASEYYSSPLHF. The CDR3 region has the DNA TGTGCCAGCGAATACTACTCTTCACCCCTCCACTTT.

Here the CDR3 reads CASSPRGGRLVSGYEQYF. DNA for the CDR3: TGTGCCAGCTCACCCCGGGGGGGGCGCTTGGTTAGTGGTTACGAGCAGTACTTC. The chain joins TRBV27 to TRBJ2-7, with 8 bases lining up with TRBD2. Germline CDR1 and CDR2: MNHEY and SMNVEV (reference sequence). The CDR3 extends over 18 amino acids. After removal of 8 bases from V and 4 bases from J, the junction contained 22 bases not matched to a gene.

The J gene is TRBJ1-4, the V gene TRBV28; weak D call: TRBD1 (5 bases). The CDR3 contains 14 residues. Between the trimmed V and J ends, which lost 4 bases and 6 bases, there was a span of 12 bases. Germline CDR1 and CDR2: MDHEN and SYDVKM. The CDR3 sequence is CASSSPGGDEKLFF. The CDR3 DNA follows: TGTGCCAGCAGTTCCCCGGGGGGAGATGAAAAACTGTTTTTT.

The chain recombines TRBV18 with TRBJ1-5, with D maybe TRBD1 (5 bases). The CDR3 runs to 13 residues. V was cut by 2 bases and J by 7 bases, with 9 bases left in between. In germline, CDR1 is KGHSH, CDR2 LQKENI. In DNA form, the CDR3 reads TGTGCCAGCTCACCATCAGACAGCCAGCCCCAGCATTTT. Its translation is CASSPSDSQPQHF.

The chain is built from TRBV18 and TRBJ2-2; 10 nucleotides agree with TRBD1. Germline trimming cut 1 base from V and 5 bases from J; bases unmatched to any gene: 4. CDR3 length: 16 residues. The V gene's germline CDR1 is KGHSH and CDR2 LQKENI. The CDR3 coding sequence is TGTGCCAGCTCACCACAGGGACAGGGGAGGACCGGGGAGCTGTTTTTT. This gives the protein CASSPQGQGRTGELFF.

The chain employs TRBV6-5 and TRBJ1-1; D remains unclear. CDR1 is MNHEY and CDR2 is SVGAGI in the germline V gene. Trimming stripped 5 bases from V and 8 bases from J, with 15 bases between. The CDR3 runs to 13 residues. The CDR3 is CASSPGGGREAFF. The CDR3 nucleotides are TGTGCCAGCAGTCCCGGCGGCGGCCGGGAAGCTTTCTTT.

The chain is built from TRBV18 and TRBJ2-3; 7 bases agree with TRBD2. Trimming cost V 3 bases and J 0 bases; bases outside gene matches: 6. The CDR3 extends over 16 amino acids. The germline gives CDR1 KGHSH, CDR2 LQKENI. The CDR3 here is CASSPLLGGSTDTQYF. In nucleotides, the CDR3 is TGTGCCAGCTCACCGTTACTGGGGGGGAGCACAGATACGCAGTATTTT.

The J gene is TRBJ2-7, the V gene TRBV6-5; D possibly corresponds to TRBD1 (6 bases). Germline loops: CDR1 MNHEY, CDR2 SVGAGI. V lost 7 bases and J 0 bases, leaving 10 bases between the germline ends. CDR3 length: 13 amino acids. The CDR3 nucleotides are TGTGCCAGCATTGGGACATCCTCCTACGAGCAGTACTTC. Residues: CASIGTSSYEQYF.